This T cell receptor beta chain is drawn from a study of blood T cell repertoires in COVID-19. Study details: PBMCs, B-cell-depleted T cells, or T cells provided the cDNA or gDNA that made up the material.

Participants spanned ages about 18 to 90 years and resided in 20 to 30 US areas. Cohorts were determined from participant-reported clinical history. This clone was detected a few times. V was pared by 4 bases and J by 7 bases, with 14 bases of the junction left unmatched. Germline CDR1 LNHDA, CDR2 SQIVND (reference sequence). The CDR3 length is 18 residues. Data came from immunoSEQ multiplex PCR; TCRdb stores just in-frame clones and leaves some out. The sample includes some 200,000 clones, 70% to 90% of them seen just once. The chain joins TRBV19 to TRBJ2-2, with 11 bases identical to TRBD2. The sequence was collected from a woman younger than 35 who had recovered from COVID-19. The sequencing input was PBMCs or T cells enriched from blood (not recorded which). CDR3 bases: TGTGCCAGTAGTACGCCGCCTCCGGGACTAGCGGCGAACGGGGAGCTGTTTTTT. It is translated as CASSTPPPGLAANGELFF. Full variable domain (missing parts from reference TRBV19 and TRBJ2-2): DGGITQSPKYLFRKEGQNVTLSCEQNLNHDAMYWYRQDPGQGLRLIYYSQIVNDFQKGDIAEGYSVSREKKESFPLTVTSAQKNPTAFYLCASSTPPPGLAANGELFFGEGSRLTVL.